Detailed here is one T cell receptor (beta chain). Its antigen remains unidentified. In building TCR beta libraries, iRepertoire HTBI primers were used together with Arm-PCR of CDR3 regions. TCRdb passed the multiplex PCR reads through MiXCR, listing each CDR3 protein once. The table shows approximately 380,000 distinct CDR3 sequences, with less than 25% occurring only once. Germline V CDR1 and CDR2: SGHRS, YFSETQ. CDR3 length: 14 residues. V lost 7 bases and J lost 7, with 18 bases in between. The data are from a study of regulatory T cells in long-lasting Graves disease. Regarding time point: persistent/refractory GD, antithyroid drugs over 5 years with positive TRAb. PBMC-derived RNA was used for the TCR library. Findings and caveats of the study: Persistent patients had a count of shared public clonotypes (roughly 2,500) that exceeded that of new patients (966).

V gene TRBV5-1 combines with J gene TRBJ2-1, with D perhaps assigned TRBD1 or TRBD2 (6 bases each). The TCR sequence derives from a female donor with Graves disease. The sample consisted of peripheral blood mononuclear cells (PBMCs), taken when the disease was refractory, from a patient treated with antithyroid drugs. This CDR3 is CASRDSGAGNEQFF. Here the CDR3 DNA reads TGCGCCAGCCGGGATTCGGGGGCCGGGAATGAGCAGTTCTTC. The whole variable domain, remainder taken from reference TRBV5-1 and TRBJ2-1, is KAGVTQTPRYLIKTRGQQVTLSCSPISGHRSVSWYQQTPGQGLQFLFEYFSETQRNKGNFPGRFSGRQFSNSRSEMNVSTLELGDSALYLCASRDSGAGNEQFFGPGTRLTVL.